Below, one T cell receptor (beta chain) is given with its context. Antigen specificity is unknown. The entry originates in a study of cytomegalovirus exposure and HLA in healthy donors. Study results and limitations: Testing in vitro showed a few CMV-associated chains specific for CMV antigens. V- and J-gene trimming in TCR beta was tied to a missense DCLRE1C variant by an analysis performed later.

V dropped 1 base and J dropped 4 bases, with 4 bases sitting between them. The CDR3 is 12 residues long. Per germline, CDR1 SGHDT and CDR2 YYEEEE. The PCR contained 60 Vbeta and 13 Jbeta primers. TCRdb's copy holds only in-frame clones and misses some; the assay was immunoSEQ multiplex PCR. There are about 140,000 clones in the sample; roughly 80% occur only once, and roughly 4.9% lies in the top ten. The chain couples TRBV5-6 to TRBJ2-3; D is unclear. The receptor comes from a woman aged 50 to 60 in good health and CMV-seronegative. The specimen was PBMCs. CDR3: CASSLSSDTQYF. The CDR3 coding sequence is TGTGCCAGCAGCTTGTCTTCAGATACGCAGTATTTT.